These 13 T cell receptor beta chains share one sample of origin, sequenced in a study of cytomegalovirus exposure and HLA in healthy donors. The study ran its PCR with 60 Vbeta and 13 Jbeta primers. The table came from immunoSEQ multiplex PCR; TCRdb's copy has only in-frame clones and leaves some out. The sample yields about 200,000 clones, about 80% seen once. The sequencing sample was made of PBMCs. These receptor sequences come from a male donor in good health and CMV-seronegative.

The sample holds a few counts of this clone. V usage is TRBV5-4 and J usage is TRBJ1-4; a possible D gene is TRBD1 (5 bases). This CDR3 spans 15 amino acids. V lost 4 bases to trimming and J lost 5 bases, with 15 bases between them. The germline gives CDR1 SGHNT, CDR2 YYREEE (reference sequence). This CDR3 reads CASSDTDSLNEKLFF. CDR3 nucleotides: TGTGCCAGCAGCGACACAGACAGTCTAAATGAAAAACTGTTTTTT. The whole variable domain, filled in from reference TRBV5-4 and TRBJ1-4, reads ETGVTQSPTHLIKTRGQQVTLRCSSQSGHNTVSWYQQALGQGPQFIFQYYREEENGRGNFPPRFSGLQFPNYSSELNVNALELDDSALYLCASSDTDSLNEKLFFGSGTQLSVL.

This chain connects TRBV28 to TRBJ1-3; no reliable D call. Germline-derived CDR1 and CDR2 are MDHEN and SYDVKM. CDR3 length equals 11 residues. The V gene lost 5 bases and the J gene lost 7 bases, with 6 bases spanning the gap. The CDR3 sequence: CASSHGNTIYF. The CDR3 DNA follows: TGTGCCAGCAGTCACGGGAACACCATATATTTT.

This chain uses TRBV6-1 with TRBJ2-7; 9 bases are shared with TRBD1. The CDR3 has 14 residues. The V gene's germline CDR1 is MNHNS and CDR2 SASEGT. Losses at the gene ends were 7 bases for V and 2 bases for J; bases not matched to a gene: 6. The CDR3 reads CASNAQGAAYEQYF. CDR3 DNA sequence: TGTGCCAGCAACGCACAGGGGGCTGCCTACGAGCAGTACTTC.

This sequence joins TRBV29-1 and TRBJ1-2; 8 bases map to TRBD1. This CDR3 comprises 13 residues. Germline assignment: CDR1 SQVTM and CDR2 ANQGSEA. With 2 bases clipped from V and 3 bases from J, the junction kept 2 bases outside the gene matches. The CDR3 nucleotides read TGCAGCGTTGAACGACAGGGGTACTATGGCTACACCTTC. Translating gives CSVERQGYYGYTF.

In this sample, this clone turned up once. The chain uses TRBV5-1 and TRBJ1-3; 7 bases line up with TRBD1. Germline V lookup: CDR1 SGHRS, CDR2 YFSETQ. There are 16 residues in the CDR3. The junction had 6 bases not matched to a gene; V was cut back by 3 bases and J by 0 bases. The CDR3 DNA reads TGCGCCAGCAGCTGGTTGGGACAGAGCTCTGGAAACACCATATATTTT. Amino acid sequence: CASSWLGQSSGNTIYF. Variable domain in full (rest from reference TRBV5-1 and TRBJ1-3): KAGVTQTPRYLIKTRGQQVTLSCSPISGHRSVSWYQQTPGQGLQFLFEYFSETQRNKGNFPGRFSGRQFSNSRSEMNVSTLELGDSALYLCASSWLGQSSGNTIYFGEGSWLTVV.

The chain recombines TRBV7-3 with TRBJ2-7; D perhaps matches TRBD2 (6 bases). CDR3 length: 15 amino acids. The V gene lost 1 base and the J gene lost 3 bases, with 13 bases spanning the gap. Germline-derived CDR1 and CDR2 are SGHTA and FQGTGA. CDR3 DNA sequence: TGTGCCAGCAGCTTAAGGGAGGAAACAAACTACGAGCAGTACTTC. Translating gives CASSLREETNYEQYF.

The chain recombines TRBV6-6 with TRBJ2-3; 9 nucleotides agree with TRBD1. CDR1 and CDR2 from the germline V gene are MNHNY and SVGAGI (reference sequence). Losses at the gene ends were 5 bases for V and 10 bases for J; bases not matched to a gene: 1. The CDR3 contains 11 residues. The CDR3 DNA sequence: TGTGCCAGCAGTGGACAGGGGCCGCAGTATTTT. It is translated as CASSGQGPQYF.

The chain combines TRBV15 with TRBJ2-5; D call uncertain. The J call may be wrong; the DNA end is better matched by TRBJ2-7. This CDR3 has 15 residues. Germline CDR1 LNHNV, CDR2 YYDKDF (reference sequence). CDR3 DNA: TGTGCCACCAGCAGAGATCTGGGTAGCTCCTACGAGCAGTACTTC. Encoded protein: CATSRDLGSSYEQYF.

V is TRBV4-1 and J is TRBJ1-1; tentatively, D is TRBD1 (6 bases). This CDR3 is built from 16 residues. Germline V gene sequence: CDR1 MGHRA, CDR2 YSYEKL. V lost 6 bases, J lost 0 bases, and 17 bases lay in between. The CDR3 DNA reads TGCGCCAGCAGACTACGATTCCGGGACATGAACACTGAAGCTTTCTTT. It encodes CASRLRFRDMNTEAFF.

The chain uses TRBV19 and TRBJ2-7; 7 bases are a match to TRBD1. Germline V lookup: CDR1 LNHDA, CDR2 SQIVND (reference sequence). The trim removed 3 bases at V and 4 bases at J, leaving 3 bases unmatched. CDR3 length: 13 amino acids. The CDR3 reads CASSMTGRYEQYF. DNA for the CDR3: TGTGCCAGTAGTATGACAGGGCGGTACGAGCAGTACTTC.

This rearrangement joins TRBV20-1 to TRBJ2-7; D is uncertain. The CDR3 spans 11 residues. Germline V gene lookup returns CDR1 DFQATT and CDR2 SNEGSKA (reference sequence). V lost 6 bases and J lost 5, with 11 bases in between. CDR3 residues: CSALLGNEQYF. For the CDR3, the DNA is TGCAGTGCCCTTTTGGGCAACGAGCAGTACTTC.

This clone has just one count. One junction end does not reproduce the germline sequence, and a read error may be involved. The V call is TRBV7-9, the J call TRBJ1-6; D is unresolved. The CDR3 contains 12 residues. Germline V lookup: CDR1 SEHNR, CDR2 FQNEAQ (reference sequence). For the CDR3, the DNA is TGTTCCAGCAGCTTAGTTGTATCACCCCTCCACTTT. It codes for CSSSLVVSPLHF.

In this sample, this clone turned up a few times. The chain employs TRBV5-4 and TRBJ2-7; 8 bases line up with TRBD2. V shed 4 bases, J shed 4 bases, and the junction held 13 bases outside the gene matches. In germline, CDR1 is SGHNT, CDR2 YYREEE (reference sequence). The CDR3 sequence is 16 residues long. Here the CDR3 reads CASSGSLTGGPYEQYF. CDR3 in DNA: TGTGCCAGCAGCGGGTCACTAACGGGAGGGCCGTACGAGCAGTACTTC. The full variable domain, completed using reference TRBV5-4 and TRBJ2-7, is ETGVTQSPTHLIKTRGQQVTLRCSSQSGHNTVSWYQQALGQGPQFIFQYYREEENGRGNFPPRFSGLQFPNYSSELNVNALELDDSALYLCASSGSLTGGPYEQYFGPGTRLTVT.